This T cell receptor beta chain comes out of a study of cytomegalovirus exposure and HLA in healthy donors. General study findings and limits: The authors judged a highly shared variant cluster likely a sequencing artifact. About 87% or about 30% of the time was how often most TCR beta V segments were productive, according to an earlier analysis. Most TCRs appeared rarely, but some public TCRs recurred in many donors. A few V segments could not be told apart, such as TRBV6-2 and TRBV6-3, and were left out.

About this clone: What it recognizes is unknown.

With 0 bases removed from V and 7 bases from J, the gap between germline ends came to 17 bases. The CDR3 covers 15 residues. CDR1 is SGDLS, CDR2 YYNGEE, per germline. The PCR contained 60 Vbeta and 13 Jbeta primers. Method: immunoSEQ multiplex PCR; TCRdb's copy keeps in-frame clones and lacks some. The table has about 130,000 clones, roughly 82% seen once. The rearrangement links TRBV9 to TRBJ2-7; D may be TRBD1 (6 bases). Sequenced sample: PBMCs. This clonotype was sampled from a man aged 45-65 years in good health and CMV-seronegative. Here the CDR3 reads CASSVGQEQFREQYF. DNA for the CDR3: TGTGCCAGCAGCGTAGGACAGGAGCAATTTCGGGAGCAGTACTTC.